This TCR beta chain is from a study of shared clonotypes between healthy human individuals (dated by TCRdb to the early 2020s). With respect to the entire study: Three men and a couple of women, aged 18 to 49 years, made up the cohort. For each donor, three plates each were used for CD4 naive and CD4 memory, two plates were used for CD8 naive, and one plate was used for CD8 memory. Blood TCR repertoires of about 5 healthy adults were deeply sequenced to estimate repertoire size and the extent of clonotype sharing between individuals. To increase sequencing depth and limit assay-specific biases, TCR repertoire library preparation and sequencing were carried out by different laboratories using diverse techniques. Leukapheresis yielded between about 0.9 and 9 billion PBMCs per donor. Paper-wide results and their limitations: Sampling was restricted to blood, and TCR repertoires in tissues likely differ from the TCR repertoires found in blood. About 4.5% of naive CD4, 3.5% of naive CD8, 2% to 2.5% of memory CD4, and 0.4% of memory CD8 clonotypes were shared across several donors. Incomplete sequencing was indicated by rarefaction of sorted-subset datasets, despite the large sequencing depth. Naive subsets generally had larger estimated clonotype richness than memory subsets. Because the study included only a small number of donors, the genetic and exposure-history diversity represented was limited. Higher generation probabilities were observed for clonotypes shared by all four sorted-subset donors than for non-shared clonotypes. Pairwise subsampling led to the expectation that sequencing depth would affect the degree of clonotype sharing among donors.

The donors were healthy, HIV-negative adults who had no recently reported acute infections or vaccinations. Every donor was a Caucasian adult residing in Nashville, Tennessee, USA. CD8 memory samples consisted of magnetically selected CD45RO+ cells combined with CCR7-negative CD45RA+ effector memory (TemRA) cells. After blood collection by leukapheresis, PBMCs were isolated using Ficoll-Histopaque density gradient centrifugation and then cryopreserved in the vapor phase of liquid nitrogen. Purity and quantity of every magnetically sorted T cell population were checked by analytical flow cytometry. Genomic DNA was isolated from every sorted fraction and measured by UV absorbance on a Nanodrop 2000c. In regard to this clone: The antigen it recognizes is unknown. It has no much larger one-base neighbor in the sample; base qualities were not kept.

Using the deep immunoSEQ assay, TCR CDR3 regions were amplified from genomic DNA by multiplex PCR. Genomic DNA extracted from each cell subset was distributed evenly over all wells of several immunoSEQ 96-well plates, and each plate served as one replicate. For sorted subsets, around 200 ng genomic DNA, equal to 30,000 or so T cell genomes, was loaded into each replicate PCR. The purified libraries were quantified using a Qubit 3.0 fluorometer, sized with a Bioanalyzer 2100, and then quantified again using the KAPA Library Quantification kit. Every immunoSEQ 96-well plate was sequenced on a dedicated single-read 150-cycle Illumina NextSeq 550 flow cell. The study's own analysis went as follows. The immunoSEQ output contained only junctional sequences without quality scores, so filtering could not match that applied to full-length reads. To assign V/J genes and CDR3, sequences were annotated against IMGT germline references using PyIR, a Python wrapper for IgBLAST v1.9. Reads were removed for weak V/J assignments (E-value above 1e-6), missing CDR3, stop codons, out-of-frame junctions, or ambiguous translated residues. V3J clonotypes were defined by identical inferred V gene, J gene, and CDR3 amino acid sequence. Percentage overlap between repertoires was calculated by dividing the number of shared unique clonotypes by the size of the smaller repertoire. Three approaches were used to assess repertoire richness: RTK rarefaction, the Chao1 estimator, and Recon v2.1 estimates of unobserved clonotypes. OLGA was used to compute generation probabilities for all TCRbeta clonotypes that the gDNA method yielded from a handful of donors. The clones in this table, taken by TCRdb from immuneACCESS, are in-frame only. Not every clone is retained; where verified, under half of the shortfall comes from an unresolved V gene, and the cause of the rest is unknown. V and J calls and clone size come straight from that table; D and trimming were deduced from the DNA. The sample records more than 550,000 clones, about 90% of which are singletons. Approximately 35% of the sample rests with the top ten.

For CDR1 and CDR2, the germline V gene lists MDHEN and SYDVKM. Cut back by 2 bases and 4 bases, the V and J ends lie 15 bases apart. CDR3 length: 16 amino acids, cysteine to phenylalanine. The only DNA kept is the CDR3, 48 bases in frame from the first base. The specimen sequenced was memory CD8+ T cells from PBMCs. The sample's cell subset or site, from its label and the paper: CD45RO+ cells pooled with CCR7-negative TemRA cells. This clonotype originated in a young man in good health. Some clones in this sample may be carry-over from other donors' samples. Rearrangement joined TRBV28 to TRBJ1-5; tentative D gene TRBD1, with 6 bases matching. The nucleotide sequence reads as follows: TGTGCCAGCAGTTTACTCCCGGGGGCCGGTAATCAGCCCCAGCATTTT. It translates to CASSLLPGAGNQPQHF.